A single T cell receptor (beta chain) is shown here with its context. Its matching antigen is unknown. Described treatment: approximately nine-day PBMC culture with coronavirus spike peptide pools or control peptides (ViraFEST assay). T cells were expanded with peptide pools, and expanded clonotypes were identified by TCR sequencing. The CDR3 consists of 14 residues. V was pared by 4 bases and J by 2 bases, with 8 bases between. CDR1 is SGHTA and CDR2 is FQGTGA in the germline V gene. This sample was included in a study of vaccination and CD4 T cells after COVID-19. Study information: Two Hispanic individuals were among six male and four female convalescent patients.

The Oncomine TCR Beta short-read assay was what sequenced the DNA obtained from cultured CD4+ T cells. TCRdb fed the PCR reads into MiXCR, producing one record per CDR3 protein. In the table there are some 13,000 distinct CDR3 sequences, roughly a third of which are singletons. The sample consisted of CD4+ T cells from blood, cultured in vitro. The gene calls are TRBV7-3 and TRBJ2-2, with D hard to call. This TCR was sampled from a human donor who had recovered from COVID-19. The CDR3 DNA is TGTGCCAGCAGCTCCCTACTCAACACCGGGGAGCTGTTTTTT. Amino acid sequence: CASSSLLNTGELFF.